Sequencing of this TCR beta chain was carried out in a study of blood T cell repertoires in COVID-19. In the study overall: Italy, Spain and the United States were the sources of the convalescent and acute COVID-19 samples. PBMCs, B-cell-depleted T cells, or T cells provided the cDNA or gDNA that made up the material.

The method was immunoSEQ multiplex PCR; TCRdb's version includes in-frame clones alone and lacks a portion of them. The table includes some 68,000 clones, about 90% detected once. The TCR sequence derives from a man in his fifties or sixties with active COVID-19. The specimen sequenced was peripheral blood.

This chain's CDR3 is CASSLATRGNNSPLHF. Written as DNA, the CDR3 is TGTGCCAGCAGCTTGGCGACCCGCGGAAATAATTCACCCCTCCACTTT. The V call is TRBV5-4, the J call TRBJ1-6; D gene ambiguous. Trimming removed 0 bases at V and 5 bases at J, with 12 bases between. CDR1 SGHNT and CDR2 YYREEE come from the germline V gene (reference sequence). This CDR3 has 16 amino acids.